Sequencing of this TCR beta chain was carried out in a study of blood T cell repertoires in COVID-19. Study details: The origin of the acute and convalescent COVID-19 samples was the United States, Italy and Spain.

Authors' analysis steps: It was from reference gene primer amplification that nucleated cell counts were estimated. Measured with immunoSEQ multiplex PCR; TCRdb has only the in-frame clones, and not every one. That table is the source of V, J and clone size, and D and trimming were worked out from the DNA. Altogether roughly 250,000 clones are present, more than 80% being singletons, with the ten largest covering roughly 3.9%. Germline V gives CDR1 SGHNT, CDR2 YYREEE (reference sequence). The CDR3 length is 11 residues. Trimming cost V 4 bases and J 6 bases, with 7 bases left between them. This receptor was obtained from a woman between 35 and 50 years old with acute or convalescent COVID-19. Sequences were obtained from peripheral blood. The chain has TRBV5-4 and TRBJ1-2, with D unclear. The CDR3 protein is CASSRRDGYTF. The CDR3 region has the DNA TGTGCCAGCAGCCGTCGGGATGGCTACACCTTC.